These T cell receptor beta chains were read from a single sample in a study of cytomegalovirus exposure and HLA in healthy donors. This table comes from immunoSEQ multiplex PCR, and its TCRdb copy is limited to in-frame clones, with some not included. The sample has 70,000 to 100,000 clones. The sample consisted of PBMCs. These receptors were collected from a man younger than 35 in good health and CMV-seropositive. Both conserved end residues are part of each CDR3. The order of the fields is V gene, J gene, D gene, CDR3 DNA, CDR3 protein. D genes are given only for firm matches.

TRBV5-1	TRBJ1-2	.	TGCGCCAGCAGCTTGTTCGGGTCTGGCGCTACAAATGGCTACACCTTC	CASSLFGSGATNGYTF
TRBV6-5	TRBJ1-6	.	TGTGCCAGCAGTTACTTTCAGGGGCCTAATTCACCCCTCCACTTT	CASSYFQGPNSPLHF
TRBV4-1	TRBJ1-5	.	TGCGCCAGCAGCCGTTACTATAATCAGCCCCAGCATTTT	CASSRYYNQPQHF
TRBV5-1	TRBJ2-7	TRBD1	TGCGCCAGCAGCCTCGGGGACAGGGGCCTCTACGAGCAGTACTTC	CASSLGDRGLYEQYF
TRBV4-2	TRBJ2-2	.	TGTGCCAGCAGCCAGGGGTACAGGTTATCCGGGGAGCTGTTTTTT	CASSQGYRLSGELFF
TRBV5-1	TRBJ2-2	.	TGCGCCAGCAGCACCGACCCTGGGGGCGGGAACACCGGGGAGCTGTTTTTT	CASSTDPGGGNTGELFF
TRBV4-1	TRBJ1-1	TRBD1	TGCGCCAGCAGCCAAGACAGGGGGATGATGACTGAAGCTTTCTTT	CASSQDRGMMTEAFF
TRBV27	TRBJ2-1	.	TGTGCCAGCAGTTTCGGAGGCGGTGTGGAGCAGTTCTTC	CASSFGGGVEQFF
TRBV4-1	TRBJ1-2	TRBD1	TGCGCCAGCAGCCAAGATCAGGGGACAGGGGGAAACTATGGCTACACCTTC	CASSQDQGTGGNYGYTF
TRBV6-1	TRBJ2-7	.	TGTGCCAGCAGTGAAGCGATGAGCTCCTACGAGCAGTACTTC	CASSEAMSSYEQYF
TRBV5-1	TRBJ2-7	TRBD2	TGCGCCAGCAGCTTTAGCGGGGGGGCCCTTTACGAGCAGTACTTC	CASSFSGGALYEQYF
TRBV28	TRBJ1-4	.	TGTGCCAGCAGTCCAGGGTGGTCTAATGAAAAACTGTTTTTT	CASSPGWSNEKLFF
TRBV5-1	TRBJ1-1	.	TGCGCCAGCCGCGGGGCAACTGAAGCTTTCTTT	CASRGATEAFF
TRBV5-3	TRBJ2-5	TRBD2	TGTGCCAGAAGCTTGGCAACTAGCGGAGACCAAGAGACCCAGTACTTC	CARSLATSGDQETQYF
TRBV19	TRBJ1-2	.	TGTGCCAGTAGATCAGAAGCGCGGGGCTACACCTTC	CASRSEARGYTF
TRBV7-2	TRBJ1-2	.	TGTGCCAGCAGCTTCGGTAGCGGCTACACCTTC	CASSFGSGYTF
TRBV5-4	TRBJ2-2	.	TGTGCCAGCAGCCTCGGGGGCGGGGAGCTGTTTTTT	CASSLGGGELFF
TRBV4-1	TRBJ1-4	TRBD1	TGCGCCAGCAGCCAAGTGGCAGGGGGTGAAAAACTGTTTTTT	CASSQVAGGEKLFF
TRBV7-2	TRBJ2-7	.	TGTGCCAGCAGCTTTGGAGCCAGCGGAAACTACGAGCAGTACTTC	CASSFGASGNYEQYF
TRBV6-1	TRBJ2-3	TRBD1	TGTGCCAGCGGACAGGGTGTTGAGACAGATACGCAGTATTTT	CASGQGVETDTQYF
TRBV5-4	TRBJ1-1	TRBD1	TGTGCCAGCAGCTTCGGACAGGGGAACACTGAAGCTTTCTTT	CASSFGQGNTEAFF
TRBV4-1	TRBJ1-2	TRBD1	TGCGCCAGCAGCCGCCCGGGACAGGACTATGGCTACACCTTC	CASSRPGQDYGYTF
TRBV19	TRBJ2-7	TRBD1	TGTGCCAGTAGGACCTCCGGGACAGGGGTAAGCGAGCAGTACTTC	CASRTSGTGVSEQYF
TRBV6-1	TRBJ1-5	.	TGTGCCAGCAGTGGAGGGGGTTCCAATCAGCCCCAGCATTTT	CASSGGGSNQPQHF
TRBV9	TRBJ2-1	.	TGTGCCAGCAGCCTTGAGGGGGATGAGCAGTTCTTC	CASSLEGDEQFF
TRBV28	TRBJ2-5	TRBD2	TGTGCCACCGAGGAGATGACTAGCACTACCGCCCAGTACTTC	CATEEMTSTTAQYF
TRBV5-1	TRBJ1-2	.	TGCGCCAGCAGCTTGGGGGACAAACATGGCTACACCTTC	CASSLGDKHGYTF
TRBV7-2	TRBJ1-5	.	TGTGCCAGCAGCTTAGTTGGGGAGGTCGGGAGCAATCAGCCCCAGCATTTT	CASSLVGEVGSNQPQHF
TRBV5-5	TRBJ2-7	.	TGTGCCAGCAGCGCAGGCCCACTCGAGCAGTACTTC	CASSAGPLEQYF